These 11 T cell receptor beta chains share one sample of origin, sequenced in a study of CD8+CD57+ T cells in acquired aplastic anemia. Genomic DNA was employed as the template in profiling TCR beta VDJ and CDR3. One entry per CDR3 protein results from TCRdb running MiXCR on the reads. The sample lists some 200,000 distinct CDR3 sequences, 40% to 60% occurring once. The authors sequenced patients whose flow cytometry had shown CD8+CD57+ cell expansion. The sequencing input was sorted CD4+, CD8+, or CD8+CD57+ T cells (not recorded which) from PBMCs. Receptors were obtained from a human donor with aplastic anemia.

This sequence joins TRBV7-8 and TRBJ1-2; D is possibly TRBD1 (6 bases). The CDR3 length is 15 residues. Germline CDR1 and CDR2: SGHVS and FQNEAQ. Trimming took off 5 bases at V and 4 bases at J, with 17 bases between the two ends. The CDR3 loop reads CASSPRTEPPYGYTF. The CDR3 DNA follows: TGTGCCAGCAGCCCCCGGACAGAACCTCCCTATGGCTACACCTTC.

The gene calls are TRBV15 and TRBJ1-1; D possibly corresponds to TRBD1 (6 bases). V was shortened by 1 base and J by 6 bases, with 18 bases between the two germline ends. The CDR3 runs 16 residues. In germline, CDR1 is LNHNV, CDR2 YYDKDF (reference sequence). The DNA for the CDR3 is TGTGCCACCAGCAGAGTGGCGGGGGGCAGGGTCGCTGAAGCTTTCTTT. It encodes CATSRVAGGRVAEAFF.

The chain combines TRBV12-5 with TRBJ2-3; D is possibly TRBD1 (5 bases). Trimming removed 7 bases from V and 12 bases from J, with 11 bases in between. Germline V gene lookup returns CDR1 LGHNT and CDR2 FRNRAP. The CDR3 spans 10 residues. CDR3 DNA sequence: TGTGCTAGTGCCATGGGGCCCCAGTATTTT. As protein: CASAMGPQYF.

This clonotype is termed medium-sized. The rearrangement uses TRBV24-1 and TRBJ2-5, with 7 nucleotides matching TRBD2. The germline V gene encodes CDR1 KGHDR and CDR2 SFDVKD. V shed 1 base and J 2 bases; nucleotides not matched to a gene: 3. The CDR3 runs to 15 residues. CDR3 region: CATSDFSAGQETQYF. DNA of the CDR3: TGTGCCACCAGTGATTTCTCAGCGGGGCAAGAGACCCAGTACTTC.

This clonotype has ten or more counts. V and J are TRBV20-1 and TRBJ2-2, with TRBD2 matching over 8 bases. The CDR3 runs to 15 residues. Trimming removed 4 bases from V and 7 bases from J; junction bases left unmatched: 11. The germline V gene has CDR1 DFQATT and CDR2 SNEGSKA (reference sequence). The CDR3 nucleotides are TGCAGTGCTATTACCCAGCGGGAGAGAGGCGGGGAGCTGTTTTTT. The encoded protein is CSAITQRERGGELFF.

This clonotype was observed many times. V usage is TRBV2 and J usage is TRBJ2-3, with TRBD2 matching 9 bases. This CDR3 is built from 15 residues. The germline V gene encodes CDR1 SNHLY and CDR2 FYNNEI. Trimming cost V 3 bases and J 9 bases; bases outside gene matches: 10. Written as DNA, the CDR3 is TGTGCCAGCAGTGAGGGCGGGGGGGTATTCGGGACGCAGTATTTT. It translates to CASSEGGGVFGTQYF.

V is TRBV3-1 and J is TRBJ1-2; the D is unclear. This CDR3 comprises 15 residues. V shed 0 bases and J shed 4 bases, with 12 bases lying between them. Germline CDR1 reads LGHDT; CDR2 reads YNNKEL (reference sequence). CDR3 nucleotide sequence: TGTGCCAGCAGCCAAGAACAGTCCGTTGCCTATGGCTACACCTTC. This codes for CASSQEQSVAYGYTF.

The chain recombines TRBV2 with TRBJ1-1; a weak D match, TRBD1 (6 bases). The CDR3 extends over 11 amino acids. V gave up 11 bases and J gave up 4 bases, with 11 bases separating them. The V gene's germline CDR1 is SNHLY and CDR2 FYNNEI. The CDR3 nucleotides are TGTGCCCTCGGGGGGGCCACTGAAGCTTTCTTT. Amino acids: CALGGATEAFF.

CDR3 protein: CAWTYHRGEQYF. The CDR3 DNA reads TGTGCCTGGACCTACCACAGGGGCGAGCAGTACTTC. The chain joins TRBV30 to TRBJ2-7, with 7 bases lining up with TRBD1. The germline V gene encodes CDR1 GTSNPN and CDR2 SVGIG (reference sequence). The length of the CDR3 is 12 residues. Germline trimming cut 4 bases from V and 6 bases from J; bases unmatched to any gene: 6.

The chain uses TRBV19 and TRBJ1-1; D call uncertain. The CDR3 is 11 residues long. In germline, CDR1 is LNHDA, CDR2 SQIVND (reference sequence). V was clipped by 8 bases and J by 1 base, with 5 bases between them. CDR3 coding DNA: TGTGCCAGTCGTCAGAACACTGAAGCTTTCTTT. The encoded protein is CASRQNTEAFF.

The chain joins TRBV15 to TRBJ2-5, with a possible D match to TRBD2 (5 bases). Trimming removed 0 bases at V and 4 bases at J, with 9 bases between. The CDR3 totals 14 residues. CDR1 and CDR2 from the germline V gene are LNHNV and YYDKDF (reference sequence). The CDR3 spells CATSRDLAGETQYF. As DNA, the CDR3 is TGTGCCACCAGCAGAGATCTTGCGGGAGAGACCCAGTACTTC.